This TCR beta chain was recovered during a study of blood T cell repertoires in COVID-19. In the study overall: Acute and convalescent COVID-19 samples came from the United States, Italy and Spain. Sources were T cells, B-cell-depleted T cells, or PBMCs; the material itself was cDNA or gDNA.

V was trimmed by 5 bases and J by 0 bases, leaving 14 bases between them. The CDR3 has 16 amino acids. In germline, CDR1 is MNHEY, CDR2 SMNVEV (reference sequence). Per the study methods: By means of reference gene primer amplification, nucleated cell counts were estimated. Profiling relied on immunoSEQ multiplex PCR, and the TCRdb table lists in-frame clones only, not all of them. V, J and clone size reflect that table, while D and trimming were determined from the DNA. The sample holds 150,000 to 180,000 clones; approximately 86% are singletons and the top ten take approximately 2.4%. This chain connects TRBV27 to TRBJ2-1; tentative D call: TRBD1 (6 bases). Sequencing used peripheral blood. This receptor was obtained from a woman aged 70 to 79 with acute or convalescent COVID-19. Here the CDR3 reads CASSNTDSLSYNEQFF. The CDR3, as DNA: TGTGCCAGCAGTAATACGGACAGCCTCTCCTACAATGAGCAGTTCTTC.